This paragraph reports one TCR beta chain. The antigen is undetermined. The data originate from a study of shared clonotypes between healthy human individuals. General study results and limits: Estimated richness was generally greater in naive than memory subsets.

Using immunoSEQ multiplex PCR, the repertoire was profiled, and TCRdb retains in-frame clones only, with some absent. The table has some 700,000 clones, less than 95% seen once. V dropped 5 bases and J dropped 3; count of bases not matched to a gene: 7. Germline loops: CDR1 LNHDA, CDR2 SQIVND (reference sequence). The CDR3 covers 16 residues. This chain connects TRBV19 to TRBJ2-5; TRBD2 matches 12 bases. Sequencing was carried out using memory CD8+ T cells from PBMCs. Subset meaning: CD45RO+ cells pooled with CCR7-negative TemRA cells. The receptor's source is a man younger than 30 in good health. Some clones in this sample may be carry-over from other donors' samples. In DNA form, the CDR3 reads TGTGCCAGTAGTCCACGACTAGCGGGGGTGAAAGAGACCCAGTACTTC. Protein sequence: CASSPRLAGVKETQYF.